This T cell receptor (beta chain) appears in the sequencing data of a study of blood T cell repertoires in COVID-19. Study information: Sources were T cells, B-cell-depleted T cells, or PBMCs; the material itself was cDNA or gDNA.

The repertoire was sequenced with immunoSEQ multiplex PCR; TCRdb's copy has only in-frame clones and lacks some. This repertoire shows about 170,000 clones, approximately 79% found once; its top ten account for 6.5% to 8.5%. The sample was peripheral blood. The sequence was obtained from a woman between 35 and 50 years old with COVID-19, enrolled during active disease.

This CDR3 is CATTPRDIAYEQYF. DNA of the CDR3: TGTGCCACCACGCCCCGGGACATCGCCTACGAGCAGTACTTC. The chain carries TRBV28 and TRBJ2-7; maybe TRBD1 (6 bases). Germline V CDR1 and CDR2: MDHEN, SYDVKM. The CDR3 contains 14 residues. The ends were cut back, 10 bases at V and 2 bases at J, with 18 bases in the middle.